One T cell receptor (beta chain) is described in this entry. Its antigen is currently unknown. All donors were healthy HIV-negative adults lacking recent acute infections or vaccinations. The data originate from a study of shared clonotypes between healthy human individuals. The CDR3 loop spans 16 amino acids. The germline gives CDR1 KGHSH, CDR2 LQKENI. Deletions cut 0 bases from V and 0 bases from J, with 11 bases between. TCRdb's table, derived via immunoSEQ multiplex PCR, lists solely in-frame clones and lacks some. Among some 2,000,000 clones listed, roughly 95% were seen once. Findings and limits, study-wide: Clonotypes that were shared across a handful of donors made up 4.5% to 5% of naive CD4 clonotypes. Relative to memory subsets, naive subsets generally showed larger estimated richness.

This receptor was identified in a man aged 18 to 30 in good health. This chain uses TRBV18 with TRBJ1-1, with D maybe TRBD1 (5 bases). Specimen: naive CD4+ T cells sorted from blood. Subset given: CD45RA+ positively selected. CDR3 sequence: CASSPPAGLMNTEAFF. CDR3 sequence (DNA): TGTGCCAGCTCACCACCGGCAGGGCTAATGAACACTGAAGCTTTCTTT. Full variable domain (remainder filled in from reference TRBV18 and TRBJ1-1): NAGVMQNPRHLVRRRGQEARLRCSPMKGHSHVYWYRQLPEEGLKFMVYLQKENIIDESGMPKERFSAEFPKEGPSILRIQQVVRGDSAAYFCASSPPAGLMNTEAFFGQGTRLTVV.